The entry below describes one T cell receptor (beta chain). Terminally differentiated effector memory CD45RA+ cells were excluded by CCR7 positive selection of CD45RO-negative cells. This record belongs to a study of shared clonotypes between healthy human individuals. The CDR3 contains 15 residues. With V trimmed by 0 bases and J by 4 bases, 5 bases remained unmatched. The germline V gene has CDR1 MNHEY and CDR2 SVGAGI. The method was immunoSEQ multiplex PCR; TCRdb's version includes in-frame clones alone and lacks a portion of them. The table includes 800,000 or so clones, 90% to 98% detected once. The rearrangement uses TRBV6-5 and TRBJ2-7; 8 bases map to TRBD2. This TCR was sampled from a man aged 30 to 39 in good health. The material sequenced was naive CD8+ T cells sorted from blood. The chain's CDR3 is CASSYSGLDYYEQYF. CDR3 nucleotides: TGTGCCAGCAGTTACTCGGGACTAGATTATTACGAGCAGTACTTC.